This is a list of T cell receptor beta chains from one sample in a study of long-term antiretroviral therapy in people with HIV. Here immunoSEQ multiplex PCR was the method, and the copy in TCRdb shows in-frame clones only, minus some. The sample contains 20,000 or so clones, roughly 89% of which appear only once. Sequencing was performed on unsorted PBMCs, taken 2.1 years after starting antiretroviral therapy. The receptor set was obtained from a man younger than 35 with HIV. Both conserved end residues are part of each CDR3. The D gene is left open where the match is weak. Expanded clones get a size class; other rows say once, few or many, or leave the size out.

CDR3 DNA: TGTGCCAGCAGTTACAAACCAGGGGTTCAGCCCCAGCATTTT
CDR3 protein: CASSYKPGVQPQHF
D gene: .
V gene: TRBV6-5
J gene: TRBJ1-5
CDR3 length: 14
clone size: few

CDR3 DNA: TGTGCCAGTTCTCCGGCTCAGACTAATGAAAAACTGTTTTTT
CDR3 protein: CASSPAQTNEKLFF
D gene: .
V gene: TRBV19
J gene: TRBJ1-4
CDR3 length: 14
clone size: once

CDR3 DNA: TGTGCCGAAGATACAGGGTTGAACACTGAAGCTTTCTTT
CDR3 protein: CAEDTGLNTEAFF
D gene: .
V gene: TRBV30
J gene: TRBJ1-1
CDR3 length: 13
clone size: .

CDR3 DNA: TGTGCCAGCAGTTACTCAGGGTCACCCCTCCACTTT
CDR3 protein: CASSYSGSPLHF
D gene: .
V gene: TRBV6-6
J gene: TRBJ1-6
CDR3 length: 12
clone size: .

CDR3 DNA: TGTGCCAGCAGTGAGGGGCAGTACTTC
CDR3 protein: CASSEGQYF
D gene: .
V gene: TRBV6-4
J gene: TRBJ2-7
CDR3 length: 9
clone size: .

CDR3 DNA: TGTGCCAGTAGTATCTCCTGGGGGGGGAATGGCTACACCTTC
CDR3 protein: CASSISWGGNGYTF
D gene: .
V gene: TRBV19
J gene: TRBJ1-2
CDR3 length: 14
clone size: once

CDR3 DNA: TGTGCCAGCAGTTTGCAGGGCCCCTATGGCTACACCTTC
CDR3 protein: CASSLQGPYGYTF
D gene: .
V gene: TRBV7-2
J gene: TRBJ1-2
CDR3 length: 13
clone size: .

CDR3 DNA: TGTGCCAGCAGTCAGGACGGAAACACAGATACGCAGTATTTT
CDR3 protein: CASSQDGNTDTQYF
D gene: .
V gene: TRBV6-5
J gene: TRBJ2-3
CDR3 length: 14
clone size: once

CDR3 DNA: TGTGCCTGGAAAGTCGATGAGCAGTTCTTC
CDR3 protein: CAWKVDEQFF
D gene: .
V gene: TRBV30
J gene: TRBJ2-1
CDR3 length: 10
clone size: .

CDR3 DNA: TGTGCCATCAGTGAGTCAGCGGTCAGATACGAGCAGTACTTC
CDR3 protein: CAISESAVRYEQYF
D gene: .
V gene: TRBV10-3
J gene: TRBJ2-7
CDR3 length: 14
clone size: .

CDR3 DNA: TGTGCCATCGCCGACCTGGCCTCTGGAAACACCATATATTTT
CDR3 protein: CAIADLASGNTIYF
D gene: .
V gene: TRBV10-3
J gene: TRBJ1-3
CDR3 length: 14
clone size: .

CDR3 DNA: TGTGCCACCAGCAGAGTGGCGGGAGGAATCTACGAGCAGTACTTC
CDR3 protein: CATSRVAGGIYEQYF
D gene: TRBD2
V gene: TRBV15
J gene: TRBJ2-7
CDR3 length: 15
clone size: .

CDR3 DNA: TGTGCCAGCAGCGTAGAACCGGGACAGGGGACGCAGTACTTC
CDR3 protein: CASSVEPGQGTQYF
D gene: TRBD1
V gene: TRBV9
J gene: TRBJ2-7
CDR3 length: 14
clone size: .

CDR3 DNA: TGCGCCAGCAGCCAAGGCCCCGGACAGGGGGCGGCCTCTCAGTTCTTC
CDR3 protein: CASSQGPGQGAASQFF
D gene: TRBD1
V gene: TRBV4-3
J gene: TRBJ2-1
CDR3 length: 16
clone size: once

CDR3 DNA: TGTGCCAGCTCACCACCGCGCCGGGAAGCTTTCTTT
CDR3 protein: CASSPPRREAFF
D gene: .
V gene: TRBV18
J gene: TRBJ1-1
CDR3 length: 12
clone size: .

CDR3 DNA: TGTGCCAGCTCGACAGGGGAGGATTCACCCCTCCACTTT
CDR3 protein: CASSTGEDSPLHF
D gene: TRBD1
V gene: TRBV6-5
J gene: TRBJ1-6
CDR3 length: 13
clone size: .

CDR3 DNA: TGTGCCAGCAGCCAAGATCAAATAATCGGTGGCTACACCTTC
CDR3 protein: CASSQDQIIGGYTF
D gene: .
V gene: TRBV4-2
J gene: TRBJ1-2
CDR3 length: 14
clone size: .

CDR3 DNA: TGTGCCAGCAGGGGTGGGGACTCCTACGAGCAGTACTTC
CDR3 protein: CASRGGDSYEQYF
D gene: .
V gene: TRBV2
J gene: TRBJ2-7
CDR3 length: 13
clone size: .

CDR3 DNA: TGTGCCAGTAGTATAAGAGGTGGGGCTGGGGCCAACGTCCTGACTTTC
CDR3 protein: CASSIRGGAGANVLTF
D gene: .
V gene: TRBV19
J gene: TRBJ2-6
CDR3 length: 16
clone size: .